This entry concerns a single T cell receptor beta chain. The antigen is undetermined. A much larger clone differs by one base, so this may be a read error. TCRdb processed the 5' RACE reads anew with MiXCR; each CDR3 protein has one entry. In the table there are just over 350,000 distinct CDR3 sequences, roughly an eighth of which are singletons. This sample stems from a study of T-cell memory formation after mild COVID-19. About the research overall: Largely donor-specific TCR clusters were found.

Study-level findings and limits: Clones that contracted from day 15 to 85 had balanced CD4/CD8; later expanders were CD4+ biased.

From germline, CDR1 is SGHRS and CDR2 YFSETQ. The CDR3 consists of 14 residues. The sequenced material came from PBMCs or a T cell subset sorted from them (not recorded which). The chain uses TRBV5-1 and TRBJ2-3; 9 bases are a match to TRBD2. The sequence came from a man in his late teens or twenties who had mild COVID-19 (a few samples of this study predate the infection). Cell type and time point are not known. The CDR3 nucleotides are TGCGACAGCAGCGAGAGCGGGGGGCCTGGTACGCAGTATTTT. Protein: CDSSESGGPGTQYF.